The 6 T cell receptor beta chains in this list originate from one sample, sequenced in a study of beta chain features in type 1 diabetes (dated by TCRdb to the late 2010s). Study-level results and caveats: Type 1 diabetes patients showed a moderate but significant shortening of TCRB CDR3 length in all four CD4+ subsets.

The method behind the library was the immunoSEQ multiplex PCR assay. The entire amount of isolated RNA was reverse transcribed using the High Capacity cDNA Reverse Transcription Kit, so the sequenced TCRB transcripts were expressed ones. This is the immuneACCESS table as TCRdb keeps it, with only in-frame sequences that have V and J called. A part of the clones is gone; compared with another copy, unresolved V genes explain less than half, and the rest is unexplained. The sample table shows 300,000 to 400,000 clones, and approximately 15% are seen once. The leading ten clones occupy about 0.016% of the sample. No antigen is known for these receptors. What was sequenced was naive CD4+ T cells from blood. The intended sense of this specimen's cell subset or site label: true naive CD4+ T cells. These TCRs come from a woman in her late teens or twenties with type 1 diabetes.

This clone has a handful of counts. The chain employs TRBV25-1 and TRBJ2-1; TRBD2 matches at 7 bases. The CDR3 runs 16 residues. The V and J ends lost 1 base and 2 bases, in that order; junction bases with no gene match: 5. CDR1 is MGHDK, CDR2 SYGVNS, per germline. The CDR3 coding sequence is TGTGCCAGCAGTGAATCCGGCGGGGGTACCTACAATGAGCAGTTCTTC. This translates into CASSESGGGTYNEQFF.

This clone has only a few counts. The genes are TRBV9 and TRBJ1-1, with D uncertain. Germline CDR1 SGDLS, CDR2 YYNGEE. Deletions cut 0 bases from V and 4 bases from J, with 4 bases between. The CDR3 length is 12 residues. The CDR3: CASSVAGTEAFF. The CDR3 region has the DNA TGTGCCAGCAGCGTAGCCGGCACTGAAGCTTTCTTT.

The J gene is TRBJ2-1, the V gene TRBV30, with D unresolved. Trimming left V 3 bases short and J 9 bases short, with 6 bases between. This CDR3 has 10 amino acids. Germline V gives CDR1 GTSNPN, CDR2 SVGIG (reference sequence). This chain's CDR3 is CAWRPGEQFF. In nucleotides, the CDR3 is TGTGCCTGGAGACCGGGTGAGCAGTTCTTC.

This chain links TRBV21-1 with TRBJ2-3; the DNA was not used to check the table's D call, TRBD2. TRBV21-1 is labeled a pseudogene. The CDR3 loop spans 18 amino acids. In nucleotides, the CDR3 is TGTGCCGAAATGACAGTCTCTACTAGCGGGAATCCCCCAGATACGCAGTATTTT. It translates to CAEMTVSTSGNPPDTQYF.

The genes are TRBV5-1 and TRBJ2-1; D gene ambiguous. V lost 0 bases, J lost 10 bases, and 14 bases lay in between. The CDR3 length is 14 residues. Germline CDR1 SGHRS, CDR2 YFSETQ. The CDR3 coding sequence is TGCGCCAGCAGCTTGGACTACCCGCTACGGGAGCAGTTCTTC. As protein: CASSLDYPLREQFF.

This clone appeared a few times. The V and J genes are TRBV11-2 and TRBJ1-1; D gene uncertain. Germline V gene lookup returns CDR1 SGHAT and CDR2 FQNNGV. The V end lost 0 bases, the J end lost 3 bases, and 5 bases lay between the germline ends. The CDR3 totals 13 residues. The CDR3 sequence: CASSLERYTEAFF. CDR3 DNA sequence: TGTGCCAGCAGCTTAGAGAGGTACACTGAAGCTTTCTTT.